This T cell receptor beta chain is from a study of T cells expressing NK-cell markers. This CDR3 contains 12 residues. Germline V gene data show CDR1 as SGHTA and CDR2 as FQGNSA. TCRdb reanalyzed the 5' RACE reads and collapses them to one entry per CDR3 protein, without DNA. The repertoire shows about 380,000 distinct CDR3 sequences; the top ten hold roughly 5.2%. Study-level findings and limits: About 1.0-7.5% of CD8+ T cells in roughly six donors belonged to dominant NKG2C+ clonotypes.

For this clonotype: Antigen: not known.

Sequencing used blood T cells: a sorted CD56 or NKG2C T cell subset, CD4+ or CD8+ T cells, or bulk PBMC T cells (not recorded which). The receptor was isolated from a man between 18 and 69 years old in good health. The chain carries TRBV7-2 and TRBJ2-3; TCRdb gives TRBD1 as the D gene, but with no DNA this cannot be confirmed. This CDR3 reads CASRRDADTQYF.